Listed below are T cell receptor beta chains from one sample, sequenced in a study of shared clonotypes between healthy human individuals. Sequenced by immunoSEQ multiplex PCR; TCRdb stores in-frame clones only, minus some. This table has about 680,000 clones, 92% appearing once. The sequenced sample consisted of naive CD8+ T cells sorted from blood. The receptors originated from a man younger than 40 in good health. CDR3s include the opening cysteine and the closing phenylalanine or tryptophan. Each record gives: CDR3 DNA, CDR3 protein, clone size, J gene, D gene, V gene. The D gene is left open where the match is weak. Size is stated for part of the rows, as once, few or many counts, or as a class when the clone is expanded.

CDR3 DNA: TGCGCCAGCAGCTACGGACACTACGAGCAGTACTTC; CDR3 protein: CASSYGHYEQYF; clone size: .; J gene: TRBJ2-7; D gene: .; V gene: TRBV5-1
CDR3 DNA: TGTGCCAGCACCTCACGACAGGGGAGCTCCTACGAGCAGTACTTC; CDR3 protein: CASTSRQGSSYEQYF; clone size: .; J gene: TRBJ2-7; D gene: TRBD1; V gene: TRBV27
CDR3 DNA: TGTGCCAGCGAAAGGGCTAGCGGGGACAATGAGCAGTTCTTC; CDR3 protein: CASERASGDNEQFF; clone size: .; J gene: TRBJ2-1; D gene: TRBD2; V gene: TRBV7-9
CDR3 DNA: TGTGCCACCTCTGGTAGCGTTAGCACGGCCTACGAGCAGTACTTC; CDR3 protein: CATSGSVSTAYEQYF; clone size: .; J gene: TRBJ2-7; D gene: .; V gene: TRBV15
CDR3 DNA: TGCAGCGTTGTAGCTAGGACTAGCGTATCCTACGAGCAGTACTTC; CDR3 protein: CSVVARTSVSYEQYF; clone size: .; J gene: TRBJ2-7; D gene: TRBD2; V gene: TRBV29-1
CDR3 DNA: TGTGCCAGCTGGGACAGGGAAAACTATGGCTACACCTTC; CDR3 protein: CASWDRENYGYTF; clone size: few; J gene: TRBJ1-2; D gene: TRBD1; V gene: TRBV27
CDR3 DNA: TGTGCCATCAGTGATGGAGGGGATGGCTACGAGCAGTACTTC; CDR3 protein: CAISDGGDGYEQYF; clone size: .; J gene: TRBJ2-7; D gene: .; V gene: TRBV10-3
CDR3 DNA: TGTGCCAGCAGTTTAGGTCGGGACAGCTGGAGTGAAAAACTGTTTTTT; CDR3 protein: CASSLGRDSWSEKLFF; clone size: once; J gene: TRBJ1-4; D gene: TRBD1; V gene: TRBV28
CDR3 DNA: TGCAGCGTTGGGGGACAGGGTTACGAGCAGTACTTC; CDR3 protein: CSVGGQGYEQYF; clone size: .; J gene: TRBJ2-7; D gene: TRBD1; V gene: TRBV29-1
CDR3 DNA: TGTGCCAGCTCACCACCCTCCCGAGACGGCTATGGCTACACCTTC; CDR3 protein: CASSPPSRDGYGYTF; clone size: .; J gene: TRBJ1-2; D gene: .; V gene: TRBV18
CDR3 DNA: TGCAGCGTTGATTGGACTAGCGGAAACAATGAGCAGTTCTTC; CDR3 protein: CSVDWTSGNNEQFF; clone size: once; J gene: TRBJ2-1; D gene: TRBD2; V gene: TRBV29-1
CDR3 DNA: TGTGCCAGCAGTTTTGCAGACAGGGCAACCTACGAGCAGTACTTC; CDR3 protein: CASSFADRATYEQYF; clone size: once; J gene: TRBJ2-7; D gene: TRBD1; V gene: TRBV27
CDR3 DNA: TGCAGCGTCGCGCGCGACGGAAAACGAGCTGAAGCTTTCTTT; CDR3 protein: CSVARDGKRAEAFF; clone size: .; J gene: TRBJ1-1; D gene: .; V gene: TRBV29-1
CDR3 DNA: TGTGCCAGCATGGAACTGACTAGCAATCAGCCCCAGCATTTT; CDR3 protein: CASMELTSNQPQHF; clone size: once; J gene: TRBJ1-5; D gene: .; V gene: TRBV28
CDR3 DNA: TGTGCCAGCAGCTTAACGAACACTGAAGCTTTCTTT; CDR3 protein: CASSLTNTEAFF; clone size: .; J gene: TRBJ1-1; D gene: .; V gene: TRBV7-6
CDR3 DNA: TGCGCCAGCAGCCGGGACAGGGGTTTGGATACCCAGTACTTC; CDR3 protein: CASSRDRGLDTQYF; clone size: once; J gene: TRBJ2-5; D gene: TRBD1; V gene: TRBV4-1
CDR3 DNA: TGTGCCAGTAGGACGCCGGGACAGCGGCCCCAGCATTTT; CDR3 protein: CASRTPGQRPQHF; clone size: .; J gene: TRBJ1-5; D gene: TRBD1; V gene: TRBV19
CDR3 DNA: TGTGCCAGCAGCCGGGACAGGGGGTACAATGAGCAGTTCTTC; CDR3 protein: CASSRDRGYNEQFF; clone size: .; J gene: TRBJ2-1; D gene: .; V gene: TRBV21-1
CDR3 DNA: TGCGCCAGCAGCGCGGGATGGGGCTACGAGCAGTACTTC; CDR3 protein: CASSAGWGYEQYF; clone size: .; J gene: TRBJ2-7; D gene: .; V gene: TRBV5-1
CDR3 DNA: TGTGCCAGCAGTTTCCCCGATATCTACGAGCAGTACTTC; CDR3 protein: CASSFPDIYEQYF; clone size: .; J gene: TRBJ2-7; D gene: .; V gene: TRBV27
CDR3 DNA: TGTGCCAGCTCGAAGGGGGCTTCCTACGAGCAGTACTTC; CDR3 protein: CASSKGASYEQYF; clone size: .; J gene: TRBJ2-7; D gene: TRBD1; V gene: TRBV6-6
CDR3 DNA: TGTGCCAGCAGCTCCAACCCTCTAGAGAGCGGGGAGCTGTTTTTT; CDR3 protein: CASSSNPLESGELFF; clone size: .; J gene: TRBJ2-2; D gene: .; V gene: TRBV7-9
CDR3 DNA: TGTGCCTGGAGTGTCTCCGGGAGCTACGAGCAGTACTTC; CDR3 protein: CAWSVSGSYEQYF; clone size: .; J gene: TRBJ2-7; D gene: .; V gene: TRBV30
CDR3 DNA: TGTGCCAGCAGCTTCGGACAGGGGGCGGTCTATACGCAGTATTTT; CDR3 protein: CASSFGQGAVYTQYF; clone size: once; J gene: TRBJ2-3; D gene: TRBD1; V gene: TRBV13
CDR3 DNA: TGTGCCAGCTCACCCCGGGGCGGTAACTATGGCTACACCTTC; CDR3 protein: CASSPRGGNYGYTF; clone size: .; J gene: TRBJ1-2; D gene: .; V gene: TRBV18
CDR3 DNA: TGTGCCTGGACGCCGTTTAAGTATGAAAAACTGTTTTTT; CDR3 protein: CAWTPFKYEKLFF; clone size: few; J gene: TRBJ1-4; D gene: .; V gene: TRBV30
CDR3 DNA: TGTGCCAGCAGTTTAGGGGATCTCCAATACTTC; CDR3 protein: CASSLGDLQYF; clone size: .; J gene: TRBJ2-7; D gene: .; V gene: TRBV28
CDR3 DNA: TGTGCCAGCAGCCTCATACAGGGGCCCGGGGAGACCCAGTACTTC; CDR3 protein: CASSLIQGPGETQYF; clone size: once; J gene: TRBJ2-5; D gene: TRBD1; V gene: TRBV14
CDR3 DNA: TGTGCCAGCAGCTTGGAGTCTAGCGGTTACAATGAGCAGTTCTTC; CDR3 protein: CASSLESSGYNEQFF; clone size: .; J gene: TRBJ2-1; D gene: TRBD2; V gene: TRBV5-6
CDR3 DNA: TGTGCCAGCAGTTCCAAGACAGATTCCTCTGGGGCCAACGTCCTGACTTTC; CDR3 protein: CASSSKTDSSGANVLTF; clone size: .; J gene: TRBJ2-6; D gene: .; V gene: TRBV27
CDR3 DNA: TGTGCCAGCAGCTCCCTCGCGGTCGGAGCTTTCTTT; CDR3 protein: CASSSLAVGAFF; clone size: .; J gene: TRBJ1-1; D gene: .; V gene: TRBV11-2
CDR3 DNA: TGTGCCAGCAGCTTGGCAGGGGGCGGTTCCTACAATGAGCAGTTCTTC; CDR3 protein: CASSLAGGGSYNEQFF; clone size: .; J gene: TRBJ2-1; D gene: TRBD1; V gene: TRBV11-2
CDR3 DNA: TGTGCCAGCAGCTTAGTTGTACGGGGGGTTAGTGAGCAGTTCTTC; CDR3 protein: CASSLVVRGVSEQFF; clone size: .; J gene: TRBJ2-1; D gene: TRBD2; V gene: TRBV7-6
CDR3 DNA: TGTGCCAGCAGTGAAGCGTATGAGACCCAGTACTTC; CDR3 protein: CASSEAYETQYF; clone size: .; J gene: TRBJ2-5; D gene: .; V gene: TRBV2
CDR3 DNA: TGTGCCATCGGGACCTACGAGCAGTACTTC; CDR3 protein: CAIGTYEQYF; clone size: few; J gene: TRBJ2-7; D gene: .; V gene: TRBV10-3
CDR3 DNA: TGCGCCAGCAGCTTTGGGGAGCGACAGGGGGCCGGAGCTTTCTTT; CDR3 protein: CASSFGERQGAGAFF; clone size: .; J gene: TRBJ1-1; D gene: TRBD1; V gene: TRBV5-1
CDR3 DNA: TGTGCCAGCAACTCCTGGGGGGAGGGCTCCTACGAGCAGTACTTC; CDR3 protein: CASNSWGEGSYEQYF; clone size: .; J gene: TRBJ2-7; D gene: TRBD2; V gene: TRBV7-9
CDR3 DNA: TGTGCCAGCAGCTTAAGTATTCTAGCGGGGTATTCCTACGAGCAGTACTTC; CDR3 protein: CASSLSILAGYSYEQYF; clone size: .; J gene: TRBJ2-7; D gene: TRBD2; V gene: TRBV13
CDR3 DNA: TGTGCCAGCAGGGACCGCTACTATGGCTACACCTTC; CDR3 protein: CASRDRYYGYTF; clone size: .; J gene: TRBJ1-2; D gene: .; V gene: TRBV6-1
CDR3 DNA: TGTGCCAGCAGTCGGACAACCTCCTACAATGAGCAGTTCTTC; CDR3 protein: CASSRTTSYNEQFF; clone size: .; J gene: TRBJ2-1; D gene: .; V gene: TRBV27
CDR3 DNA: TGTGCCAGCAGCGGCGGGACTAGCGGATTTGACAATGAGCAGTTCTTC; CDR3 protein: CASSGGTSGFDNEQFF; clone size: .; J gene: TRBJ2-1; D gene: TRBD2; V gene: TRBV5-6
CDR3 DNA: TGCGCCAGCAGCTCGGTAGACAGGGTGTATGAAAAACTGTTTTTT; CDR3 protein: CASSSVDRVYEKLFF; clone size: .; J gene: TRBJ1-4; D gene: TRBD1; V gene: TRBV4-1
CDR3 DNA: TGCGCCAGCAGCCAACTCCCCGGGACTAGCGGTTACGAGCAGTACTTC; CDR3 protein: CASSQLPGTSGYEQYF; clone size: .; J gene: TRBJ2-7; D gene: TRBD2; V gene: TRBV4-1
CDR3 DNA: TGTGCCAGCTCCCTAGCCAGGGCCCGCGATGAGCAGTTCTTC; CDR3 protein: CASSLARARDEQFF; clone size: .; J gene: TRBJ2-1; D gene: .; V gene: TRBV27
CDR3 DNA: TGTGCCAGCAGCCAATACAATGAGCAGTTCTTC; CDR3 protein: CASSQYNEQFF; clone size: few; J gene: TRBJ2-1; D gene: .; V gene: TRBV27
CDR3 DNA: TGTGCCAGCAGCCCCGGACAGAATGAAAAACTGTTTTTT; CDR3 protein: CASSPGQNEKLFF; clone size: .; J gene: TRBJ1-4; D gene: .; V gene: TRBV7-9
CDR3 DNA: TGTGCCAGCAGTTACCGGGGGTGGGCCGGGGAGCTGTTTTTT; CDR3 protein: CASSYRGWAGELFF; clone size: once; J gene: TRBJ2-2; D gene: .; V gene: TRBV6-5
CDR3 DNA: TGTGCCAGCAGTTTACGTCACCCGGGGACTGAAGCTTTCTTT; CDR3 protein: CASSLRHPGTEAFF; clone size: .; J gene: TRBJ1-1; D gene: .; V gene: TRBV27
CDR3 DNA: TGTGCCAGCAGGACGGACAGCACCTACGAGCAGTACTTC; CDR3 protein: CASRTDSTYEQYF; clone size: .; J gene: TRBJ2-7; D gene: .; V gene: TRBV7-9
CDR3 DNA: TGTGCCAGCATGGGCAGGCCACAGGAGCAGTACTTC; CDR3 protein: CASMGRPQEQYF; clone size: .; J gene: TRBJ2-7; D gene: .; V gene: TRBV2
CDR3 DNA: TGTGCCAGCAGTTTATCGAGGGAACGCATTCAGTACTTC; CDR3 protein: CASSLSRERIQYF; clone size: .; J gene: TRBJ2-4; D gene: .; V gene: TRBV27
CDR3 DNA: TGTGCCACCAGCAAAGGGACAGCCTACGAGCAGTACTTC; CDR3 protein: CATSKGTAYEQYF; clone size: few; J gene: TRBJ2-7; D gene: TRBD1; V gene: TRBV15
CDR3 DNA: TGTGCCAGCTCACCTACCACGGGACAGGGGGTACAAGAGACCCAGTACTTC; CDR3 protein: CASSPTTGQGVQETQYF; clone size: .; J gene: TRBJ2-5; D gene: TRBD1; V gene: TRBV18
CDR3 DNA: TGTGCCAGCAGTGAAGTGCTGGGTAGCTACGAGCAGTACTTC; CDR3 protein: CASSEVLGSYEQYF; clone size: .; J gene: TRBJ2-7; D gene: .; V gene: TRBV2
CDR3 DNA: TGTGCCAGCAGCTTGCGGGGGACAGGGTATGCCGACACTGAAGCTTTCTTT; CDR3 protein: CASSLRGTGYADTEAFF; clone size: .; J gene: TRBJ1-1; D gene: TRBD1; V gene: TRBV5-5